The source of this TCR beta chain is a study of Graves' ophthalmopathy and Graves' hyperthyroidism. V was cut by 7 bases and J by 9 bases, with 12 bases left in between. Germline CDR1 is SQVTM and CDR2 is ANQGSEA. The CDR3 sequence is 10 residues long. Scientists amplified the TCR beta CDR3 regions from RNA transcripts. The first round was an RT-PCR with HTBI primers, and the second round was a multiplex PCR. From the multiplex PCR reads, TCRdb called clonotypes with MiXCR, one entry per CDR3 protein. Of about 700,000 distinct CDR3 sequences listed, around 40% are singletons. Study results and limitations: Prediction of ophthalmopathy progression reached 70.59% sensitivity and approximately 73% specificity.

About this clonotype itself: The antigen is unknown.

Material: peripheral blood. This TCR came from an adult man with Graves' ophthalmopathy. The chain links TRBV29-1 to TRBJ1-1; D is possibly TRBD1 (6 bases). This CDR3 is CSASTGKAFF. The CDR3 DNA is TGCAGCGCTTCGACAGGAAAAGCTTTCTTT.